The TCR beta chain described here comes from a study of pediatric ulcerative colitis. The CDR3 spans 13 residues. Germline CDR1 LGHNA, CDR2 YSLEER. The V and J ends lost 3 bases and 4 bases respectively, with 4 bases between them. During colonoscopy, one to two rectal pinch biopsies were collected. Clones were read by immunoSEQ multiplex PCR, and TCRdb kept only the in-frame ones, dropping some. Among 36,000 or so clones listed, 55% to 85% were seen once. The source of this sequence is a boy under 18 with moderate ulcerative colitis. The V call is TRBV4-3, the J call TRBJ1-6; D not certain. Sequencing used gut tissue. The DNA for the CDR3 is TGCGCCAGCAGCCAGCGTTATAATTCACCCCTCCACTTT. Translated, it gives CASSQRYNSPLHF.